Each of the 2 T cell receptor beta chains below was sequenced from the same sample in a study of blood T cell repertoires in COVID-19 (dated by TCRdb to about 2020). The library relied on the immunoSEQ multiplex PCR assay. TCRdb obtained this table from immuneACCESS and retained in-frame rearrangements with V and J assigned. These tables miss some clones; where compared with another copy, unresolved V genes account for less than half of the shortfall, and the remainder is unexplained. In all, the sample holds 55,000 to 80,000 clones, and over 80% of those were seen once. The top ten clonotypes cover 15% to 20% of the sample. The material sequenced was peripheral blood. All receptors come from a woman over 75 with acute or convalescent COVID-19.

The chain combines TRBV19 with TRBJ1-2; 8 bases are a match to TRBD1. Trimming cost V 6 bases and J 2 bases; bases outside gene matches: 5. Germline V gene sequence: CDR1 LNHDA, CDR2 SQIVND (reference sequence). The CDR3 is made up of 14 amino acids. This CDR3 reads CASSKTGGNYGYTF. CDR3 sequence (DNA): TGTGCCAGTAGCAAAACAGGGGGAAACTATGGCTACACCTTC.

The chain links TRBV5-1 to TRBJ1-1; D unresolved. Germline loops: CDR1 SGHRS, CDR2 YFSETQ. The CDR3 spans 13 residues. The ends were cut back, 6 bases at V and 1 base at J, with 10 bases in the middle. This CDR3 is CASNLAGNTEAFF. The CDR3 DNA sequence: TGCGCCAGCAATCTAGCCGGGAACACTGAAGCTTTCTTT.